What follows are 13 T cell receptor beta chains derived from one specimen sequenced in a study of T cell repertoires in cytomegalovirus infection. TCRdb analysed the reads with MiXCR anew, one entry per CDR3 protein. The table shows 400,000 or so distinct CDR3 sequences, with 18% occurring only once. The sequenced sample consisted of PBMCs. The receptor source for this set is a human donor in good health (CMV status not recorded). Some clones in this sample may be carry-over from other donors' samples.

The chain employs TRBV2 and TRBJ1-3; 7 bases line up with TRBD1. Unmatched junction bases numbered 5, after V lost 6 bases and J lost 0 bases. The CDR3 consists of 15 residues. From germline, CDR1 is SNHLY and CDR2 FYNNEI. CDR3 sequence: CASRTGVFSGNTIYF. CDR3 coding DNA: TGTGCCAGCAGAACAGGGGTATTCTCTGGAAACACCATATATTTT.

This sequence joins TRBV7-7 and TRBJ2-3; the D is unclear. V was clipped by 1 base and J by 6 bases, with 11 bases between them. The CDR3 covers 14 residues. Germline lookup yields CDR1 SSHAT and CDR2 FNYEAQ (reference sequence). In DNA, the CDR3 is TGTGCCAGCAGCTTAGGCTCCAGTCCTGATACGCAGTATTTT. It is translated as CASSLGSSPDTQYF.

This clonotype was counted ten times or more. J is TRBJ1-1 and V is TRBV7-2; D not resolved. CDR1 is SGHTA, CDR2 FQGNSA, per germline. This CDR3 spans 14 amino acids. Trimming removed 5 bases at V and 1 base at J, with 11 bases between. The CDR3 loop reads CASSPPRQNTEAFF. CDR3 nucleotide sequence: TGTGCCAGCAGCCCGCCAAGGCAGAACACTGAAGCTTTCTTT.

The sample holds many counts of this clonotype. This chain connects TRBV12-3 or TRBV12-4 to TRBJ2-3; the D is unclear. The CDR3 is 13 residues long. V was cut by 3 bases and J by 1 base, with 5 bases left in between. The CDR3 nucleotides read TGTGCCAGCAGTTTCGTTGGCACAGATACGCAGTATTTT. Its protein product is CASSFVGTDTQYF.

This clonotype appeared a few times. V usage is TRBV20-1 and J usage is TRBJ2-3; no firm D call. Germline V gene lookup returns CDR1 DFQATT and CDR2 SNEGSKA (reference sequence). Trimming pared 0 bases from V and 6 bases from J, leaving 13 bases between. The CDR3 has 14 amino acids. The chain's CDR3 is CSARDGTLGDTQYF. The CDR3 nucleotides are TGCAGTGCTAGAGATGGCACCCTGGGGGATACGCAGTATTTT.

The V call is TRBV14, the J call TRBJ2-1; D is perhaps TRBD2 (5 bases). From germline, CDR1 is SGHDN and CDR2 FVKESK. V was trimmed by 0 bases and J by 6 bases, leaving 6 bases between them. The CDR3 sequence is 13 residues long. The CDR3 reads CASSQDLANEQFF. CDR3 DNA sequence: TGTGCCAGCAGCCAAGATCTAGCCAATGAGCAGTTCTTC.

This clonotype was seen only a few times. The chain joins TRBV4-1 to TRBJ2-3; no definite D call. The CDR3 contains 16 residues. Germline CDR1 reads MGHRA; CDR2 reads YSYEKL. V lost 4 bases, J lost 4 bases, and 18 bases lay in between. This CDR3 is CASSPRFGEIADTQYF. DNA for the CDR3: TGCGCCAGCAGCCCAAGATTTGGGGAAATCGCAGATACGCAGTATTTT.

This CDR3 is CASSPGQGAGNQPQHF. Written as DNA, the CDR3 is TGTGCCAGCTCACCAGGGCAGGGGGCGGGCAATCAGCCCCAGCATTTT. The chain is built from TRBV18 and TRBJ1-5, with 8 positions matching TRBD1. With 2 bases clipped from V and 2 bases from J, the junction kept 5 bases outside the gene matches. The CDR3 is 16 residues long. Germline V CDR1 and CDR2: KGHSH, LQKENI.

The chain joins TRBV7-2 to TRBJ2-7, with D perhaps matching TRBD1 or TRBD2 (5 bases each). Germline loops: CDR1 SGHTA, CDR2 FQGNSA. Trimming removed 5 bases at V and 3 bases at J, with 11 bases between. CDR3 size: 13 residues. The CDR3 bases are TGTGCCAGCAGCATCCGGGACCTCTACGAGCAGTACTTC. Translating gives CASSIRDLYEQYF.

This clonotype was seen many times. This chain links TRBV20-1 with TRBJ2-7; 7 bases map to TRBD2. The CDR3 is 13 amino acids. J was trimmed by 2 bases and V by 5 bases; bases with no gene match: 6. Germline CDR1 DFQATT, CDR2 SNEGSKA (reference sequence). As DNA, the CDR3 is TGCAGTGCTTTCCTAGCGGTTACCTACGAGCAGTACTTC. As protein: CSAFLAVTYEQYF.

This sequence joins TRBV27 and TRBJ2-7, with a tentative D call TRBD1 (5 bases). The length of the CDR3 is 13 residues. V shed 7 bases and J shed 3 bases, with 13 bases lying between them. Germline CDR1 MNHEY, CDR2 SMNVEV (reference sequence). CDR3 coding DNA: TGTGCCAGCACCCGACAGTCCGGCTACGAGCAGTACTTC. This codes for CASTRQSGYEQYF.

This clonotype was observed a handful of times. The chain couples TRBV19 to TRBJ2-5; either TRBD1 or TRBD2 may supply D (5 bases each). V was clipped by 5 bases and J by 4 bases, with 20 bases between them. The CDR3 loop spans 16 amino acids. From germline, CDR1 is LNHDA and CDR2 SQIVND (reference sequence). The CDR3: CASSPARDPGGETQYF. CDR3 in DNA: TGTGCCAGTAGTCCTGCTCGGGACCCCGGAGGAGAGACCCAGTACTTC.

The chain carries TRBV2 and TRBJ2-3, with a tentative D call TRBD2 (7 bases). CDR3 size: 15 residues. The ends were cut back, 3 bases at V and 2 bases at J, with 12 bases in the middle. The germline V gene encodes CDR1 SNHLY and CDR2 FYNNEI. The chain's CDR3 is CASSDGGAHTDTQYF. In nucleotides, the CDR3 is TGTGCCAGCAGTGATGGGGGGGCGCACACAGATACGCAGTATTTT.